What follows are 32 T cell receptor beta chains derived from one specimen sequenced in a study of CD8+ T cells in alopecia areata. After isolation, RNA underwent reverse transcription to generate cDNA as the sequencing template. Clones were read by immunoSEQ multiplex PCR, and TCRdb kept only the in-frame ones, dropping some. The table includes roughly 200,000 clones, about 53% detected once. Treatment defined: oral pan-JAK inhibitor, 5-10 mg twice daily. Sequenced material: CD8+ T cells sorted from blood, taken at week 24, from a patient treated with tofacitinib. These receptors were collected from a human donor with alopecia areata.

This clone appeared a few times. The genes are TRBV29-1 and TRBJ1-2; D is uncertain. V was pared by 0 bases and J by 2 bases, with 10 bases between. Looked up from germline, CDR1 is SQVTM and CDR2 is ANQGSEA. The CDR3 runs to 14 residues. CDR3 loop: CSVEDLASNYGYTF. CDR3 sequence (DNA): TGCAGCGTTGAAGATCTGGCCAGCAACTATGGCTACACCTTC.

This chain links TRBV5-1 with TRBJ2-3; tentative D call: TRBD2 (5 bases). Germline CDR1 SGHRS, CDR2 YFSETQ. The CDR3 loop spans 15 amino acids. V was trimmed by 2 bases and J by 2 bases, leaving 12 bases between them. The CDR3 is CASSFRDEPTDTQYF. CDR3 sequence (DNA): TGCGCCAGCAGCTTCCGGGATGAACCCACAGATACGCAGTATTTT.

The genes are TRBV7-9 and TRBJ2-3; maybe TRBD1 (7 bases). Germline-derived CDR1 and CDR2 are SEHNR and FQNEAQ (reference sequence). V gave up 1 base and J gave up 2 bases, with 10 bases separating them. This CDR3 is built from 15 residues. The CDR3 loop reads CASSLGRGDTDTQYF. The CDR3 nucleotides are TGTGCCAGCAGCTTAGGCAGGGGGGACACAGATACGCAGTATTTT.

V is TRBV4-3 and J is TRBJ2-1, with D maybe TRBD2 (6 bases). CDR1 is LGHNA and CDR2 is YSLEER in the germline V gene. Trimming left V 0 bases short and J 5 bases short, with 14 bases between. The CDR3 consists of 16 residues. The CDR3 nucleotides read TGCGCCAGCAGCCAAGAAATGGCGGGGTGGGACAATGAGCAGTTCTTC. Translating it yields CASSQEMAGWDNEQFF.

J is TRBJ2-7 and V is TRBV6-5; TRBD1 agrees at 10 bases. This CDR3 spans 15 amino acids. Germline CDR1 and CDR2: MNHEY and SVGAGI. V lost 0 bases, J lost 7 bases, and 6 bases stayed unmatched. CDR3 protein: CASSYSGTGDGEQYF. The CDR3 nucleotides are TGTGCCAGCAGTTACTCAGGGACAGGGGATGGAGAGCAGTACTTC.

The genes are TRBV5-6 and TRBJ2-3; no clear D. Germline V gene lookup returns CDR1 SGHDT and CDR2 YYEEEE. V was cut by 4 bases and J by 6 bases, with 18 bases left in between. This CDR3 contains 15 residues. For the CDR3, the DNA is TGTGCCAGCAGCCCCGAGTCCTACGGAGTGGATACGCAGTATTTT. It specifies CASSPESYGVDTQYF.

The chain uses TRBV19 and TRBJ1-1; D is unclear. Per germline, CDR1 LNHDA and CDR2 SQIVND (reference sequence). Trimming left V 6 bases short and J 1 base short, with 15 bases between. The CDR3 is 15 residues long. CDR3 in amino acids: CASRTSGSANTEAFF. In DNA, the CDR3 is TGTGCCAGTAGGACCTCGGGCTCCGCGAACACTGAAGCTTTCTTT.

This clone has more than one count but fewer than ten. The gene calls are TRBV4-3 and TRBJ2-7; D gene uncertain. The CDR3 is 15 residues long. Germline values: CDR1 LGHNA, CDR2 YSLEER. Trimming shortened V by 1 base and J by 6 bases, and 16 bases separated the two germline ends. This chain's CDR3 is CASSQGPSGLPEQYF. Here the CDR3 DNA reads TGCGCCAGCAGCCAAGGGCCGTCGGGTTTACCCGAGCAGTACTTC.

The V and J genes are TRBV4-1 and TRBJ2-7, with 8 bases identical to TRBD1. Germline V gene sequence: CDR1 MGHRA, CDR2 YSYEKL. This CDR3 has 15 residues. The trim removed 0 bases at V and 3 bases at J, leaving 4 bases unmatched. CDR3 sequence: CASSQDRGPYYEQYF. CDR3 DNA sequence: TGCGCCAGCAGCCAAGACAGGGGGCCTTACTACGAGCAGTACTTC.

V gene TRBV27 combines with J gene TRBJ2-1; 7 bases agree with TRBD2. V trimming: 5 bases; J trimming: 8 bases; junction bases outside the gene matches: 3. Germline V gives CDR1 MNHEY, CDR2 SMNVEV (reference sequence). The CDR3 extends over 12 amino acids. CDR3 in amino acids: CASSHLADEQFF. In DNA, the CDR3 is TGTGCCAGCAGTCATCTAGCGGATGAGCAGTTCTTC.

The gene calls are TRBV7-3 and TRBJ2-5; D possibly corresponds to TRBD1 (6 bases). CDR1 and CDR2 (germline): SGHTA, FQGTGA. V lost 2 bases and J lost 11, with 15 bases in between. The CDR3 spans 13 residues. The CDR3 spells CASSLGGASEQYF. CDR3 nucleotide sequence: TGTGCCAGCAGCTTAGGGGGCGCCTCGGAGCAGTACTTC.

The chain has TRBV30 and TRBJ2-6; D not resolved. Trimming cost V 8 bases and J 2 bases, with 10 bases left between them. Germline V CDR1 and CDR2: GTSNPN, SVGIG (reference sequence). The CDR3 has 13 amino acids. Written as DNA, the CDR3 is TGTGCCCAGTTGCCGACTGGGGCCAACGTCCTGACTTTC. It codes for CAQLPTGANVLTF.

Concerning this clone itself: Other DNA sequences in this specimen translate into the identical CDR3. The CDR3: CASSGGYEQYF. CDR3 DNA: TGTGCCAGCAGCGGGGGATACGAGCAGTACTTC. This chain connects TRBV27 to TRBJ2-7; a weak D match, TRBD2 (6 bases). The CDR3 covers 11 residues. Trimming pared 6 bases from V and 4 bases from J, leaving 7 bases between. In germline, CDR1 is MNHEY, CDR2 SMNVEV (reference sequence).

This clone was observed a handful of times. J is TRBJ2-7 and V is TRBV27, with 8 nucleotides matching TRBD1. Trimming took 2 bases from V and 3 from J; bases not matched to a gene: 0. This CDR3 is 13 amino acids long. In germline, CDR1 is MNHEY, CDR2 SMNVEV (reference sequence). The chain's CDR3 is CASSLGTGYEQYF. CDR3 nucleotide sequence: TGTGCCAGCAGTTTAGGGACAGGCTACGAGCAGTACTTC.

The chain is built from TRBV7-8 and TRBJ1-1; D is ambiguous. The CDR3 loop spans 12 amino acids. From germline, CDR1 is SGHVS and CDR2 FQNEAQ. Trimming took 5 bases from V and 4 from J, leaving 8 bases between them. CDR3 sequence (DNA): TGTGCCAGCAGCCTACGCCTCACTGAAGCTTTCTTT. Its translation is CASSLRLTEAFF. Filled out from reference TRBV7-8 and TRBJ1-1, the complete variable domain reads GAGVSQSPRYKVAKRGQDVALRCDPISGHVSLFWYQQALGQGPEFLTYFQNEAQLDKSGLPSDRFFAERPEGSVSTLKIQRTQQEDSAVYLCASSLRLTEAFFGQGTRLTVV.

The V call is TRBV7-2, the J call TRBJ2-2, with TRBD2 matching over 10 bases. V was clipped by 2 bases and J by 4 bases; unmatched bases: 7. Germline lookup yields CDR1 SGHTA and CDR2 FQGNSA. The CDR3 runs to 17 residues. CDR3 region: CASSLPASGGFTGELFF. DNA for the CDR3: TGTGCCAGCAGCTTACCTGCTAGCGGGGGTTTCACCGGGGAGCTGTTTTTT.

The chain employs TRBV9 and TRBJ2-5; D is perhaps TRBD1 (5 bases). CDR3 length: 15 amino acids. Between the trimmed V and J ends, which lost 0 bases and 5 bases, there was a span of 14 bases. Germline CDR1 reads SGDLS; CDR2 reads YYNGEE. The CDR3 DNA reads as TGTGCCAGCAGCGTAGGGGGCGTCTCTAGGGAGACCCAGTACTTC. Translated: CASSVGGVSRETQYF.

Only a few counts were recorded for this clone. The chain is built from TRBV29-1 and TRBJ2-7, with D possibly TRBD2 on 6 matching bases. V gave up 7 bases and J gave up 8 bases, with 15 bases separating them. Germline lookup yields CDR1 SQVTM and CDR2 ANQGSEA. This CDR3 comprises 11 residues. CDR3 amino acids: CSADVGSKQYF. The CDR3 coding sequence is TGCAGCGCTGATGTCGGGAGTAAGCAGTACTTC.

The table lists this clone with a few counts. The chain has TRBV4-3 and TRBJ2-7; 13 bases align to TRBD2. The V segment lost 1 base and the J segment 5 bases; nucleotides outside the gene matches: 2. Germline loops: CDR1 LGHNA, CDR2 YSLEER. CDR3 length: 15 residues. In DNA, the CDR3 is TGCGCCAGCAGCCAAGGCGGACTAGCGGGGGACGAGCAGTACTTC. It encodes CASSQGGLAGDEQYF.

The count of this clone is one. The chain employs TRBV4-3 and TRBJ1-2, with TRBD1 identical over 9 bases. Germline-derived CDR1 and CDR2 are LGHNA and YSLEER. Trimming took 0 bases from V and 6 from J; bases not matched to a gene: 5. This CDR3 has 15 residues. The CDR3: CASSQESTGGNGYTF. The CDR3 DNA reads TGCGCCAGCAGCCAAGAGTCTACAGGGGGCAATGGCTACACCTTC.

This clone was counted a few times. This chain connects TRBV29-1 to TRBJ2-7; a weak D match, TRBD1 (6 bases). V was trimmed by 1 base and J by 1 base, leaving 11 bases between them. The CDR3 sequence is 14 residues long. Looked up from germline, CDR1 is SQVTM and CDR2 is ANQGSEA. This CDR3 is CSVEVGDKSYEQYF. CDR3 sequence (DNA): TGCAGCGTTGAAGTAGGGGACAAGTCCTACGAGCAGTACTTC.

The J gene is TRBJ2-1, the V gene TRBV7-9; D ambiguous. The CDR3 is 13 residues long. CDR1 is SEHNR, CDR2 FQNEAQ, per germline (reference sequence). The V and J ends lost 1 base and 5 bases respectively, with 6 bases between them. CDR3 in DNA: TGTGCCAGCAGCTTAGTTAGCCACAATGAGCAGTTCTTC. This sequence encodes CASSLVSHNEQFF.

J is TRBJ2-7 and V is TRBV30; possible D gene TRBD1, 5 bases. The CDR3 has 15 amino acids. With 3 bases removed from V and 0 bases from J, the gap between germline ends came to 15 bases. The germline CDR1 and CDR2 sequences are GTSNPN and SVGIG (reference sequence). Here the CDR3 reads CAWSVGERPSYEQYF. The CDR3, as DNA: TGTGCCTGGAGCGTAGGGGAACGGCCCTCCTACGAGCAGTACTTC.

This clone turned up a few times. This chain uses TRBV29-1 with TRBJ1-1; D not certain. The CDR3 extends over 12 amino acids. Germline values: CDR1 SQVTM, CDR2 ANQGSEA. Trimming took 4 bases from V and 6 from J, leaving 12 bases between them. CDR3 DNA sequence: TGCAGCGTTGGTGGGCTAGAGCCTGAAGCTTTCTTT. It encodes CSVGGLEPEAFF.

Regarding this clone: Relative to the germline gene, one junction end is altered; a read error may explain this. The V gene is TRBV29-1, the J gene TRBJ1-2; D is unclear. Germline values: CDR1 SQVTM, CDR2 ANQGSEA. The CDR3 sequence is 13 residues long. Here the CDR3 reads CSVEDMKDYGYTF. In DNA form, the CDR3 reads TGCAGCGTTGAAGATATGAAGGACTACGGCTACACCTTC.

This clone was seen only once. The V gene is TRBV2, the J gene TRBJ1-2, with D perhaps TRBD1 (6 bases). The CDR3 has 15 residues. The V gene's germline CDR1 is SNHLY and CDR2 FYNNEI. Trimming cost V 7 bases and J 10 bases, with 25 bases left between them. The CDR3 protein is CASTPEVGAHTFYTF. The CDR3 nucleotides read TGTGCCAGCACCCCCGAGGTGGGGGCTCATACTTTCTACACCTTC.

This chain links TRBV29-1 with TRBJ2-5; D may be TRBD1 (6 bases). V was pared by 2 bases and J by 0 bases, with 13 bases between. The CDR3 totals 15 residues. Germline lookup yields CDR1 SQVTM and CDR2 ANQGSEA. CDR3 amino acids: CSVEWAGVDQETQYF. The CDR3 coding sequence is TGCAGCGTTGAATGGGCAGGGGTCGACCAAGAGACCCAGTACTTC.

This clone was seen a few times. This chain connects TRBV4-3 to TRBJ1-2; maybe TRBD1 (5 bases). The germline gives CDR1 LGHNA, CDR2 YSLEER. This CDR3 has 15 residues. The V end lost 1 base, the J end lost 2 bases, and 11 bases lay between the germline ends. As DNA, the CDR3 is TGCGCCAGCAGCCAAGGGGGCTCTACGAACTATGGCTACACCTTC. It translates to CASSQGGSTNYGYTF.

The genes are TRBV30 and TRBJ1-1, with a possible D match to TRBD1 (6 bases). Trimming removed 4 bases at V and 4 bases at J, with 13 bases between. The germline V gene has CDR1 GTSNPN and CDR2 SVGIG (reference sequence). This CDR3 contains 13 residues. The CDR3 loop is CAWKQGAGTEAFF. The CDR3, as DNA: TGTGCCTGGAAACAGGGTGCGGGCACTGAAGCTTTCTTT.

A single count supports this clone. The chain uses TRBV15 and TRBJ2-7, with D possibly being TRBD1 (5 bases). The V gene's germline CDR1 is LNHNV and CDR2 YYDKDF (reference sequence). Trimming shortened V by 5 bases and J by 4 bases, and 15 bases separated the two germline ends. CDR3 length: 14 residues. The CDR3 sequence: CATSGRRVGYEQYF. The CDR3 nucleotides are TGTGCCACCAGCGGACGCAGGGTCGGGTACGAGCAGTACTTC.

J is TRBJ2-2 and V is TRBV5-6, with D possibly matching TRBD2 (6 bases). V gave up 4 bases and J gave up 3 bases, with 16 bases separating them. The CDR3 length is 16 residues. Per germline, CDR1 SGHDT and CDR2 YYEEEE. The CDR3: CASSLSGVVDTGELFF. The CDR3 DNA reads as TGTGCCAGCAGCCTGTCGGGGGTGGTTGACACCGGGGAGCTGTTTTTT.

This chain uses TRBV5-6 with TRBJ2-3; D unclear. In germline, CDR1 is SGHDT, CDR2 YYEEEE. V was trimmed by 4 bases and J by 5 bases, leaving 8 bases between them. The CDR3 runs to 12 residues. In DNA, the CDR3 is TGTGCCAGCAGCCCTACACGAGATACGCAGTATTTT. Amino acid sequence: CASSPTRDTQYF. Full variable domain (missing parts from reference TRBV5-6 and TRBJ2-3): DAGVTQSPTHLIKTRGQQVTLRCSPKSGHDTVSWYQQALGQGPQFIFQYYEEEERQRGNFPDRFSGHQFPNYSSELNVNALLLGDSALYLCASSPTRDTQYFGPGTRLTVL.